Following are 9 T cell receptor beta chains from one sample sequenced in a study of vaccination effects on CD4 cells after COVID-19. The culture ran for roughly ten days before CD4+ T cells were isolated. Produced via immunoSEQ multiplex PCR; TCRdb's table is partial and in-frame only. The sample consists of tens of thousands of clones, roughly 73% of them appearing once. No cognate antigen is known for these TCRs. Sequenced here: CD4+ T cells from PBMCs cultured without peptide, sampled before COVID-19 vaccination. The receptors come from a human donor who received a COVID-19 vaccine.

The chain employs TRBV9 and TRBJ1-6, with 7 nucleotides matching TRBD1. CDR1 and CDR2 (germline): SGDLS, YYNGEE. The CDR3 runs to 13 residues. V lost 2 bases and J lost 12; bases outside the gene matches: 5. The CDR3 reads CASSVRDSGPLHF. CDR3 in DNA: TGTGCCAGCAGCGTTCGGGACAGCGGACCCCTCCACTTT.

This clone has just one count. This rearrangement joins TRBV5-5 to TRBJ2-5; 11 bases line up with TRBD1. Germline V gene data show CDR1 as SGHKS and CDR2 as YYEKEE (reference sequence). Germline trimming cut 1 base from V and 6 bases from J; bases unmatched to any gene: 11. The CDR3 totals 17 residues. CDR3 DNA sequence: TGTGCCAGCAGCTTGCCAGACGGGACAGGGGGGGGAAAGACCCAGTACTTC. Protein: CASSLPDGTGGGKTQYF.

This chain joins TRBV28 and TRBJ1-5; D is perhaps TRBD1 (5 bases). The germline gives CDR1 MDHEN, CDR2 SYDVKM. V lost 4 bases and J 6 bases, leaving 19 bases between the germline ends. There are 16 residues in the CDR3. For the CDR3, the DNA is TGTGCCAGCAGTTCCCGGGGGGGAGGGTTTGGTCAGCCCCAGCATTTT. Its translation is CASSSRGGGFGQPQHF.

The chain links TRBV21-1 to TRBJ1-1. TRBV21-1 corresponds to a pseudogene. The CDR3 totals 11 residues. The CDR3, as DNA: TGTGCCAGCAGTATGAACACTGAAGCTTTCTTT. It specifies CASSMNTEAFF.

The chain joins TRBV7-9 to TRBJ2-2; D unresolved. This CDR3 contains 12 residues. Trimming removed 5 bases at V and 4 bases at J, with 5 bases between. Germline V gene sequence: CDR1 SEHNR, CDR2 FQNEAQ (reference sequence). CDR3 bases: TGTGCCAGCAGCCAGAGCACCGGGGAGCTGTTTTTT. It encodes CASSQSTGELFF.

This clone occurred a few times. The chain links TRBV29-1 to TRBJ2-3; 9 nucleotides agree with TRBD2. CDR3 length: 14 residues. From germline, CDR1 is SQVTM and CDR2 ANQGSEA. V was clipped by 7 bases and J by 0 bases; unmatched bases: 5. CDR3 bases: TGCAGCGCCCGACTAGCGGCTAGCACAGATACGCAGTATTTT. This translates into CSARLAASTDTQYF.

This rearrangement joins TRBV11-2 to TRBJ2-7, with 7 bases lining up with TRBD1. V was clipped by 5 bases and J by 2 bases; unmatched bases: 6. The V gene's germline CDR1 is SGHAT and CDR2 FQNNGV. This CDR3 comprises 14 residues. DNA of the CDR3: TGTGCCAGCAGCCCACAGGGGCACACCTACGAGCAGTACTTC. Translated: CASSPQGHTYEQYF.

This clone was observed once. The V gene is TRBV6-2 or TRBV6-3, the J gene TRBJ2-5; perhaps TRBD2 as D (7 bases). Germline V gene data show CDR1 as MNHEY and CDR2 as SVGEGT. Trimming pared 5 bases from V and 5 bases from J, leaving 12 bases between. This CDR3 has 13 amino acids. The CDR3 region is CASSAAGAETQYF. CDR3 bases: TGTGCCAGCAGTGCGGCGGGGGCGGAGACCCAGTACTTC.

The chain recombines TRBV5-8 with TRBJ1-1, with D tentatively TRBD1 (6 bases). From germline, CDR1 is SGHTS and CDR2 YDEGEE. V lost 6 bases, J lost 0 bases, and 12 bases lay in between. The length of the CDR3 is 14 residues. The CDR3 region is CASNRDGLNTEAFF. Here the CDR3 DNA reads TGTGCCAGCAACAGGGACGGTTTGAACACTGAAGCTTTCTTT.